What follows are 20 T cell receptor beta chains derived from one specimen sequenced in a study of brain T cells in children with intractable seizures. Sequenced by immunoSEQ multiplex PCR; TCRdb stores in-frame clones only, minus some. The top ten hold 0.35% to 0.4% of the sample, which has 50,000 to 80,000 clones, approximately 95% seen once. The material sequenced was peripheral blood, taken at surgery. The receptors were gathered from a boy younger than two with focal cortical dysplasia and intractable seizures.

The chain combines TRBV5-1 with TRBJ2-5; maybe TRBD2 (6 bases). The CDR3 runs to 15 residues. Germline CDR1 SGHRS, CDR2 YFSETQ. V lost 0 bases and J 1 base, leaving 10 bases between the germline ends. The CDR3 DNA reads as TGCGCCAGCAGCTTGGGGGTGCGGGGCCAAGAGACCCAGTACTTC. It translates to CASSLGVRGQETQYF.

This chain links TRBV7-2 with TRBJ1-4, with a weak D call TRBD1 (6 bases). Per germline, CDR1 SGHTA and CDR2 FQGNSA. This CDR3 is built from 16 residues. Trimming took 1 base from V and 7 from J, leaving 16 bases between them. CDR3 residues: CASSLGVRGQGEKLFF. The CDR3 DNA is TGTGCCAGCAGCTTAGGGGTTCGGGGGCAGGGTGAAAAACTGTTTTTT.

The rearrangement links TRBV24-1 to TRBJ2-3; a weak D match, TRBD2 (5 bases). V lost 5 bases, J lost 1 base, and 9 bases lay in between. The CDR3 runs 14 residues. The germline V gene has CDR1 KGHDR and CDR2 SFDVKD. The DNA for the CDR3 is TGTGCCACCAGTGGGAGGACCGGCACAGATACGCAGTATTTT. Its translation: CATSGRTGTDTQYF.

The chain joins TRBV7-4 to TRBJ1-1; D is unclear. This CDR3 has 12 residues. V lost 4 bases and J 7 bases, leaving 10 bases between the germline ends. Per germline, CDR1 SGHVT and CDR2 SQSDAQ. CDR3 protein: CASSSWTDEAFF. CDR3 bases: TGTGCCAGCAGCTCCTGGACGGATGAAGCTTTCTTT.

The CDR3 region has the DNA TGTGCCAGCAGCTTCGGGACTCTTTATGGCTACACCTTC. It specifies CASSFGTLYGYTF. The chain links TRBV7-2 to TRBJ1-2, with D possibly being TRBD1 (5 bases). V lost 3 bases and J 5 bases, leaving 10 bases between the germline ends. This CDR3 spans 13 amino acids. The germline V gene has CDR1 SGHTA and CDR2 FQGNSA.

In nucleotides, the CDR3 is TGCGCCAGCAGCCTCGCCCCGGTGGCCAAAAACATTCAGTACTTC. Its protein is CASSLAPVAKNIQYF. The chain employs TRBV4-1 and TRBJ2-4; D uncertain. CDR3 length equals 15 residues. CDR1 MGHRA and CDR2 YSYEKL come from the germline V gene. Trimming removed 4 bases at V and 1 base at J, with 11 bases between.

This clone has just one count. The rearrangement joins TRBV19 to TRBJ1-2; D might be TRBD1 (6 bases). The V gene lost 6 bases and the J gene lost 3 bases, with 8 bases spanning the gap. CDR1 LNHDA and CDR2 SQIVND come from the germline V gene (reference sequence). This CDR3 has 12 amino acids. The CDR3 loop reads CASRDSYYGYTF. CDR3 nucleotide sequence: TGTGCCAGTAGGGACAGTTACTATGGCTACACCTTC.

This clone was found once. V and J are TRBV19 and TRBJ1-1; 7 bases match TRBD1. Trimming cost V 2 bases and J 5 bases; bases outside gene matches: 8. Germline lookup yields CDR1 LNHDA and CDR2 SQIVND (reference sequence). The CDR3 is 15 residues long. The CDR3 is CASSIKDRLGTEAFF. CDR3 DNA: TGTGCCAGTAGTATAAAGGACAGGTTGGGGACTGAAGCTTTCTTT. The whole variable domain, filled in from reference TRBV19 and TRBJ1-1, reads DGGITQSPKYLFRKEGQNVTLSCEQNLNHDAMYWYRQDPGQGLRLIYYSQIVNDFQKGDIAEGYSVSREKKESFPLTVTSAQKNPTAFYLCASSIKDRLGTEAFFGQGTRLTVV.

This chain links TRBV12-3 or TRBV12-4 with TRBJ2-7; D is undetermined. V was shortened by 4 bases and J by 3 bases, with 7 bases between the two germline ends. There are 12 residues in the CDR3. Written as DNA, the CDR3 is TGTGCCAGCAGTTACGGACGCTACGAGCAGTACTTC. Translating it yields CASSYGRYEQYF.

This chain's CDR3 is CASSVAANYGYTF. The DNA for the CDR3 is TGTGCCAGCAGCGTAGCAGCTAACTATGGCTACACCTTC. The V gene is TRBV9, the J gene TRBJ1-2; D unresolved. Trimming took off 0 bases at V and 0 bases at J, with 3 bases between the two ends. The germline V gene has CDR1 SGDLS and CDR2 YYNGEE. The length of the CDR3 is 13 residues. The full variable domain, in which reference TRBV9 and TRBJ1-2 provide the parts outside the CDR3, is DSGVTQTPKHLITATGQRVTLRCSPRSGDLSVYWYQQSLDQGLQFLIQYYNGEERAKGNILERFSAQQFPDLHSELNLSSLELGDSALYFCASSVAANYGYTFGSGTRLTVV.

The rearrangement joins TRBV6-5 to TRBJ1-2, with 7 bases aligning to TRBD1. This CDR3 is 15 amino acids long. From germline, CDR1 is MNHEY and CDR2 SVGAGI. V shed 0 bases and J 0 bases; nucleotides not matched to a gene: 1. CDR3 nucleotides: TGTGCCAGCAGTTACTCAGGGGGCGCTAACTATGGCTACACCTTC. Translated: CASSYSGGANYGYTF.

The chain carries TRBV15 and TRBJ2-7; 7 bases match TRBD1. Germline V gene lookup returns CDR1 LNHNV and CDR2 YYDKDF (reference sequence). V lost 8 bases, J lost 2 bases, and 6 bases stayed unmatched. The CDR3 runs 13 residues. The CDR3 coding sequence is TGTGCCACCTTCCCCGACAGGGCCTACGAGCAGTACTTC. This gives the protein CATFPDRAYEQYF.

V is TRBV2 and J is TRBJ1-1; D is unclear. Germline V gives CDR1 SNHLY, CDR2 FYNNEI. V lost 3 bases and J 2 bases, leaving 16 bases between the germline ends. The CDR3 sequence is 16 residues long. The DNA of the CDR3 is TGTGCCAGCAGTGAGAGTGAGACATACTTAAACACTGAAGCTTTCTTT. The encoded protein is CASSESETYLNTEAFF.

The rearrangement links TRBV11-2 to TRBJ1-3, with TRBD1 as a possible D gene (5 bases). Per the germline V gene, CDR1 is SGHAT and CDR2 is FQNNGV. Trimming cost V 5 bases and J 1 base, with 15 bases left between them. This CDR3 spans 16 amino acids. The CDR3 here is CASSEFRTTSGNTIYF. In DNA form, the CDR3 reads TGTGCCAGCAGCGAATTTAGGACAACTTCTGGAAACACCATATATTTT.

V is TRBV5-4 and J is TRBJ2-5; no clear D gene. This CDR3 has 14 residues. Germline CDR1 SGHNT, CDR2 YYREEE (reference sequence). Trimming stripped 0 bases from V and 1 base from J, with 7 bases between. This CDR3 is CASSLVSSQETQYF. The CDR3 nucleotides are TGTGCCAGCAGCTTGGTTAGCTCCCAAGAGACCCAGTACTTC.

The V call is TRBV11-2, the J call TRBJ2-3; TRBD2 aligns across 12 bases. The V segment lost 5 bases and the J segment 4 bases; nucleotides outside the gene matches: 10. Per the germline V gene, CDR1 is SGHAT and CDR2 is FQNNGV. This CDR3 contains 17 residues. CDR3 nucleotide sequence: TGTGCCAGCAGCCGAGGCGCTAGCGGGGGGGCCGCAGATACGCAGTATTTT. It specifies CASSRGASGGAADTQYF.

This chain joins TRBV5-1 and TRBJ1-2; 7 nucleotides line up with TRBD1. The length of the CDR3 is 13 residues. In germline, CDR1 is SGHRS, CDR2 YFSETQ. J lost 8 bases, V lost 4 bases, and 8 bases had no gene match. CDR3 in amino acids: CASSHGQGDGYTF. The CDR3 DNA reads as TGCGCCAGCAGCCACGGGCAGGGGGACGGCTACACCTTC.

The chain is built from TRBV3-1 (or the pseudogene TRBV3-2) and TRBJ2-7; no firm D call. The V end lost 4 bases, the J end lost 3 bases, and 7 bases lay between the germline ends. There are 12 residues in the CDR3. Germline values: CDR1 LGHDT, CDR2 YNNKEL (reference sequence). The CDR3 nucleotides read TGTGCCAGCAGCCGGACGAACTACGAGCAGTACTTC. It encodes CASSRTNYEQYF.

The CDR3, as DNA: TGCAGTGCAAATAAAGAGACCCAGTACTTC. Protein sequence: CSANKETQYF. The chain combines TRBV20-1 with TRBJ2-5; D gene uncertain. The V gene lost 6 bases and the J gene lost 3 bases, with 5 bases spanning the gap. CDR1 is DFQATT and CDR2 is SNEGSKA in the germline V gene (reference sequence). This CDR3 has 10 residues.

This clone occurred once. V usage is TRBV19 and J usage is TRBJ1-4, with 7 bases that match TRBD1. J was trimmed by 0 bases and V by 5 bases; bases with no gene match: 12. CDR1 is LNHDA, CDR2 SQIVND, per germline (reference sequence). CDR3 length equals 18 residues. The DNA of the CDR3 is TGTGCCAGTAGTTTCCGACAGGGACGACGGGCAACTAATGAAAAACTGTTTTTT. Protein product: CASSFRQGRRATNEKLFF.